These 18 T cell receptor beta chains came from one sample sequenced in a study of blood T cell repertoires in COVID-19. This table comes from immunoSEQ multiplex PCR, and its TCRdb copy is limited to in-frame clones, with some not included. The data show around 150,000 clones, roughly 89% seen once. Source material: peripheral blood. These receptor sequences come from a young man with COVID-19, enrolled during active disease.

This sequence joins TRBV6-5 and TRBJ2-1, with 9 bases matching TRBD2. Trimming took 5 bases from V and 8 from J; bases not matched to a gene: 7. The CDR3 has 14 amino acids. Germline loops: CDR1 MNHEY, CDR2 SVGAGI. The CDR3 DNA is TGTGCCAGCAGTCCTGCGGGAGGGGCCCATGAGCAGTTCTTC. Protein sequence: CASSPAGGAHEQFF.

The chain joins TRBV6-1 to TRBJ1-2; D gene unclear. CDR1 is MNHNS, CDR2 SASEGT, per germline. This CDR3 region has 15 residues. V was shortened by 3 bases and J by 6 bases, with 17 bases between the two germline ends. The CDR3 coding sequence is TGTGCCAGCAGTGAGTTGGCGTACCAGGCAAATGGCTACACCTTC. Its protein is CASSELAYQANGYTF.

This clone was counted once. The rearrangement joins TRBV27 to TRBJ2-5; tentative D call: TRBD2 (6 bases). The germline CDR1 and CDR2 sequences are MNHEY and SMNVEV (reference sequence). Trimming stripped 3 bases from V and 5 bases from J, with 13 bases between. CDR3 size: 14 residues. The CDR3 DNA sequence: TGTGCCAGCAGTTTCGGAGGTGGGGGGGAGACCCAGTACTTC. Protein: CASSFGGGGETQYF.

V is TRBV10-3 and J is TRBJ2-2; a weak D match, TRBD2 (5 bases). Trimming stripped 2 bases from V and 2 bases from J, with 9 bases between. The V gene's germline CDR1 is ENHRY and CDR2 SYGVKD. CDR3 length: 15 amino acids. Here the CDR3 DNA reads TGTGCCATCAGTGAGAGGACTTCCAACACCGGGGAGCTGTTTTTT. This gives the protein CAISERTSNTGELFF.

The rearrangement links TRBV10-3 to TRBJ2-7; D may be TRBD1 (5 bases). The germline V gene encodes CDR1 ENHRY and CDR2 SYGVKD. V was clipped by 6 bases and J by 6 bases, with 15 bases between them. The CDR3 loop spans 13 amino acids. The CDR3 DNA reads TGTGCCATCAGGGGCCCAGGGTCGGGCGAGCAGTACTTC. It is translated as CAIRGPGSGEQYF.

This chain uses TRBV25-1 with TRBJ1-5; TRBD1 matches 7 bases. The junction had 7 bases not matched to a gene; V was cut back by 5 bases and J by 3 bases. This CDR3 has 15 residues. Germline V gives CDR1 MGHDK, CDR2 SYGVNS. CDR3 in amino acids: CASSPRGGHNQPQHF. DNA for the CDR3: TGTGCCAGCAGTCCGAGAGGGGGCCACAATCAGCCCCAGCATTTT.

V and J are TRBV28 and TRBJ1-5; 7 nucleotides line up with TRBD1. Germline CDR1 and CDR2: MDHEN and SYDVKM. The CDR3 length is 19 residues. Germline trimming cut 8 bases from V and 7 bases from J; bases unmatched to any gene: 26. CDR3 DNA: TGTGCCAGCCACAAAACTGAGTTGAACAGGGGACTAGGAAAACAGCCCCAGCATTTT. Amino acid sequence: CASHKTELNRGLGKQPQHF. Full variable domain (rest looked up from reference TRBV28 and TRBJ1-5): DVKVTQSSRYLVKRTGEKVFLECVQDMDHENMFWYRQDPGLGLRLIYFSYDVKMKEKGDIPEGYSVSREKKERFSLILESASTNQTSMYLCASHKTELNRGLGKQPQHFGDGTRLSIL.

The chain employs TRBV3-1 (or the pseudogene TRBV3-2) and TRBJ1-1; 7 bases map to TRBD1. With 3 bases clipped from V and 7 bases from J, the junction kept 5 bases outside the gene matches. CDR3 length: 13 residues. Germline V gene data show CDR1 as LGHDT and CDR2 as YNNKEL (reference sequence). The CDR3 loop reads CASSHRDSGEAFF. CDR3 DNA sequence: TGTGCCAGCAGCCACCGGGACAGCGGTGAAGCTTTCTTT.

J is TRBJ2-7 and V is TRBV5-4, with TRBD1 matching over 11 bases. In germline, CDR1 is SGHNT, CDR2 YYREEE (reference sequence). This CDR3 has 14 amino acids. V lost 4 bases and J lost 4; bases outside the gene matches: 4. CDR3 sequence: CASSAGTGGYEQYF. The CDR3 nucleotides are TGTGCCAGCAGCGCCGGGACAGGGGGGTACGAGCAGTACTTC.

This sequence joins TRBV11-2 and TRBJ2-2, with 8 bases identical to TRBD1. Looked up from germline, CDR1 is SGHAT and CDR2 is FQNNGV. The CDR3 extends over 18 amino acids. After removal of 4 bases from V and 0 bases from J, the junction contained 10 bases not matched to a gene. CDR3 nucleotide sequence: TGTGCCAGCAGCTCGACCCGACAGGGGCTCGCGAACACCGGGGAGCTGTTTTTT. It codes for CASSSTRQGLANTGELFF.

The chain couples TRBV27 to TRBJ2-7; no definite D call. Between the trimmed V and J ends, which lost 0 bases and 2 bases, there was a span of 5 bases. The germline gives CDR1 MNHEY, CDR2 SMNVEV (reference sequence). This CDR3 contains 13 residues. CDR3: CASSLSITYEQYF. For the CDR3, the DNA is TGTGCCAGCAGTTTATCTATTACCTACGAGCAGTACTTC.

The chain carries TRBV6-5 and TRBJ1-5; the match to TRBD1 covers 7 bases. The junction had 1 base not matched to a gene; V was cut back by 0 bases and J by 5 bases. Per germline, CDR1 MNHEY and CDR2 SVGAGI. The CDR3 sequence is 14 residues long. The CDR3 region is CASSYSRGDQPQHF. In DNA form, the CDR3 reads TGTGCCAGCAGTTACTCCAGGGGGGATCAGCCCCAGCATTTT.

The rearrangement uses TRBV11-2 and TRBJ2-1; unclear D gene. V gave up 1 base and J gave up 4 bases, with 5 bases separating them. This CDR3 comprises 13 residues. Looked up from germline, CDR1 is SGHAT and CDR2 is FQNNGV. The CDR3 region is CASSLVSYNEQFF. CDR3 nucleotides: TGTGCCAGCAGCTTAGTCAGTTACAATGAGCAGTTCTTC.

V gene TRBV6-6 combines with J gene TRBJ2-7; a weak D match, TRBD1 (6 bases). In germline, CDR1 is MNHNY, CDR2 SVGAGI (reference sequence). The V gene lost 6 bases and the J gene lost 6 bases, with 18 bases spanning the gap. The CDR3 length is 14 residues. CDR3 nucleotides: TGTGCCAGCAGCCAAGCCCTACAGGGTGCCGAGCAGTACTTC. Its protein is CASSQALQGAEQYF.

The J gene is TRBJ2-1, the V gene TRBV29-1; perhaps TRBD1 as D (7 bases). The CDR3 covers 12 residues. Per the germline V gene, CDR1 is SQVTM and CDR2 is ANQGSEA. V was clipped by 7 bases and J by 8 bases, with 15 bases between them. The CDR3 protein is CSGNRGGDEQFF. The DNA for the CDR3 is TGCAGCGGGAACAGGGGCGGGGATGAGCAGTTCTTC.

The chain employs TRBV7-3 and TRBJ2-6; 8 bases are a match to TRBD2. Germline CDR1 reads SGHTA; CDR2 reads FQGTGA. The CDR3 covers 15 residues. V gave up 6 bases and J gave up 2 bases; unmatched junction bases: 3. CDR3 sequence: CASRGSGTGANVLTF. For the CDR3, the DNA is TGTGCCAGCAGGGGTAGCGGGACTGGGGCCAACGTCCTGACTTTC.

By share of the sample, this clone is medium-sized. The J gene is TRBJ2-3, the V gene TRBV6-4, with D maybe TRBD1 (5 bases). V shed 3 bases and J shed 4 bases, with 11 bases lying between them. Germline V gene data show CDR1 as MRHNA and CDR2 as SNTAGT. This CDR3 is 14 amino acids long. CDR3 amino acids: CASSEAEGADTQYF. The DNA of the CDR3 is TGTGCCAGCAGTGAAGCCGAAGGGGCAGATACGCAGTATTTT.

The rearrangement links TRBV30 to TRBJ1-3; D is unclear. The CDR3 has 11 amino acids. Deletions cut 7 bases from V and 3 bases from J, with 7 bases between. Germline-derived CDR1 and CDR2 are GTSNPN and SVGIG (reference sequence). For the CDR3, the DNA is TGTGCCTCCCGGGATGGAAACACCATATATTTT. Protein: CASRDGNTIYF.